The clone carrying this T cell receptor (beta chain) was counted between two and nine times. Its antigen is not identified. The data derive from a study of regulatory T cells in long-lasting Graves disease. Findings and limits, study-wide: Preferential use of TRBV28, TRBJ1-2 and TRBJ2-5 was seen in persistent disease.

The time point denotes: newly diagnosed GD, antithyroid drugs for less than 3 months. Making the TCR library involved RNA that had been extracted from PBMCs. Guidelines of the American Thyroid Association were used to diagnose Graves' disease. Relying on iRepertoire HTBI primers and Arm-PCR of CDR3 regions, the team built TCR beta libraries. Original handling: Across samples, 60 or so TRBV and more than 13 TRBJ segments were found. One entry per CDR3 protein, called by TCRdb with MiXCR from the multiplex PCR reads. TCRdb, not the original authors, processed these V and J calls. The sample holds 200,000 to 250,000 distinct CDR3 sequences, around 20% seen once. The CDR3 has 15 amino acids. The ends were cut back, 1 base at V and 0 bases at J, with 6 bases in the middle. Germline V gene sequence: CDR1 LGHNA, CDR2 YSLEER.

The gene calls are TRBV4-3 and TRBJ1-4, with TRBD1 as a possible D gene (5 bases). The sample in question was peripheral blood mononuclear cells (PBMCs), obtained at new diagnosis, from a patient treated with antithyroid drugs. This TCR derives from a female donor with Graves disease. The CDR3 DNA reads TGCGCCAGCAGCCAAGGGGGGGCAACTAATGAAAAACTGTTTTTT. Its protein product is CASSQGGATNEKLFF.